Below are 15 T cell receptor beta chains sequenced from a single sample in a study of T cell repertoires in cytomegalovirus infection. Each CDR3 protein is one row after TCRdb ran MiXCR on the reads. The table lists 350,000 to 550,000 distinct CDR3 sequences, 30% to 40% of them singletons. Material for sequencing was PBMCs. Source of these receptors: a human donor in good health (CMV status not recorded). Some clones in this sample may be carry-over from other donors' samples.

There are a few counts of this clonotype. The chain links TRBV20-1 to TRBJ2-3; 9 bases line up with TRBD2. This CDR3 comprises 16 residues. The J segment lost 0 bases and the V segment lost 6 bases, leaving 10 bases of the junction unmatched. The V gene's germline CDR1 is DFQATT and CDR2 SNEGSKA (reference sequence). CDR3 nucleotide sequence: TGCAGTGCCTCGGGTGATAGCGGGGGTAGCACAGATACGCAGTATTTT. It specifies CSASGDSGGSTDTQYF.

This clonotype was counted only a few times. The chain employs TRBV10-3 and TRBJ1-2, with a tentative D call TRBD1 (6 bases). Germline CDR1 reads ENHRY; CDR2 reads SYGVKD. Trimming left V 4 bases short and J 2 bases short, with 11 bases between. The CDR3 runs to 14 residues. CDR3 bases: TGTGCCATCAGTGTAGGGGGATGGAACTATGGCTACACCTTC. Its translation: CAISVGGWNYGYTF.

V is TRBV6-2 or TRBV6-3 and J is TRBJ2-1; 7 nucleotides line up with TRBD2. The CDR3 is 13 amino acids. Losses at the gene ends were 2 bases for V and 8 bases for J; bases not matched to a gene: 3. CDR1 and CDR2 (germline): MNHEY, SVGEGT. CDR3 sequence reads: CASSYAGRHEQFF. The CDR3 DNA follows: TGTGCCAGCAGTTACGCCGGGAGGCATGAGCAGTTCTTC.

The rearrangement uses TRBV14 and TRBJ2-1; 7 bases fit TRBD2. CDR3 length: 16 residues. After removal of 0 bases from V and 3 bases from J, the junction contained 5 bases not matched to a gene. From germline, CDR1 is SGHDN and CDR2 FVKESK. The DNA of the CDR3 is TGTGCCAGCAGCCAAGAAAGGGGACTACTCTACAATGAGCAGTTCTTC. This sequence encodes CASSQERGLLYNEQFF. Full variable domain (rest looked up from reference TRBV14 and TRBJ2-1): EAGVTQFPSHSVIEKGQTVTLRCDPISGHDNLYWYRRVMGKEIKFLLHFVKESKQDESGMPNNRFLAERTGGTYSTLKVQPAELEDSGVYFCASSQERGLLYNEQFFGPGTRLTVL.

V and J are TRBV7-7 and TRBJ2-3; tentatively, D is TRBD2 (5 bases). The CDR3 sequence is 16 residues long. V was shortened by 4 bases and J by 6 bases, with 20 bases between the two germline ends. Germline values: CDR1 SSHAT, CDR2 FNYEAQ (reference sequence). The CDR3 sequence: CASSWRGRFGEDTQYF. The CDR3 nucleotides read TGTGCCAGCAGCTGGAGAGGGCGTTTCGGGGAGGATACGCAGTATTTT.

V is TRBV6-2 or TRBV6-3 and J is TRBJ2-3; 8 positions agree with TRBD2. Germline V gene lookup returns CDR1 MNHEY and CDR2 SVGEGT. V was pared by 0 bases and J by 6 bases, with 5 bases of the junction left unmatched. The length of the CDR3 is 15 residues. Here the CDR3 reads CASSYSTGGIDTQYF. The CDR3 nucleotides read TGTGCCAGCAGTTACTCGACGGGGGGGATCGATACGCAGTATTTT.

This clonotype was counted ten times or more. The chain joins TRBV5-6 to TRBJ2-1, with TRBD2 matching over 8 bases. Germline CDR1 reads SGHDT; CDR2 reads YYEEEE. This CDR3 has 13 residues. With 2 bases clipped from V and 5 bases from J, the junction kept 0 bases outside the gene matches. The CDR3 DNA reads TGTGCCAGCAGCTTAGCGGGGGACAATGAGCAGTTCTTC. This gives the protein CASSLAGDNEQFF.

This clonotype was detected a few times. DNA for the CDR3: TGCGCCAGCAGCCAGGGGACAGGGGGTGGGTATGGCTACACCTTC. Protein: CASSQGTGGGYGYTF. The J gene is TRBJ1-2, the V gene TRBV4-1, with 11 bases lining up with TRBD1. After removal of 3 bases from V and 5 bases from J, the junction contained 5 bases not matched to a gene. This CDR3 contains 15 residues. Germline V CDR1 and CDR2: MGHRA, YSYEKL.

The J gene is TRBJ2-7, the V gene TRBV5-4; 8 bases fit TRBD2. In germline, CDR1 is SGHNT, CDR2 YYREEE (reference sequence). J gave up 2 bases and V 4 bases, and 8 bases lay outside the gene matches. The CDR3 sequence is 15 residues long. CDR3: CASSAEVAGTYEQYF. The CDR3 DNA follows: TGTGCCAGCAGCGCGGAAGTAGCGGGGACCTACGAGCAGTACTTC.

The table lists this clonotype with a few counts. V gene TRBV6-5 combines with J gene TRBJ2-5, with 10 positions matching TRBD2. CDR1 is MNHEY, CDR2 SVGAGI, per germline. The length of the CDR3 is 16 residues. Unmatched junction bases numbered 7, after V lost 0 bases and J lost 6 bases. The CDR3, as DNA: TGTGCCAGCAGTTACTCATTTCTAGCGGGGGTGAAGACCCAGTACTTC. Translation gives CASSYSFLAGVKTQYF.

The chain employs TRBV20-1 and TRBJ2-4; 7 bases fit TRBD2. After removal of 6 bases from V and 0 bases from J, the junction contained 8 bases not matched to a gene. Germline V gives CDR1 DFQATT, CDR2 SNEGSKA (reference sequence). This CDR3 is built from 15 residues. Written as DNA, the CDR3 is TGCAGTGCCGCAACGGGACTACAAGCCAAAAACATTCAGTACTTC. Translating it yields CSAATGLQAKNIQYF.

This clonotype turned up a few times. This rearrangement joins TRBV20-1 to TRBJ2-6, with no clear D. The CDR3 runs 15 residues. CDR1 is DFQATT, CDR2 SNEGSKA, per germline (reference sequence). Trimming cost V 6 bases and J 0 bases, with 12 bases left between them. This CDR3 reads CSAPGRNSGANVLTF. As DNA, the CDR3 is TGCAGTGCCCCCGGACGGAACTCTGGGGCCAACGTCCTGACTTTC.

This chain uses TRBV29-1 with TRBJ2-2; D is unclear. V lost 3 bases, J lost 6 bases, and 14 bases lay in between. Germline CDR1 reads SQVTM; CDR2 reads ANQGSEA. CDR3 length equals 14 residues. DNA of the CDR3: TGCAGCGTTGATGTGGGTGAGTCGGCCGGGGAGCTGTTTTTT. This gives the protein CSVDVGESAGELFF.

The chain carries TRBV11-2 and TRBJ2-1, with 13 nucleotides matching TRBD2. Germline-derived CDR1 and CDR2 are SGHAT and FQNNGV. Unmatched junction bases numbered 8, after V lost 5 bases and J lost 1 base. This CDR3 spans 18 amino acids. The CDR3 region is CASSPGTSGVLSYNEQFF. The CDR3, as DNA: TGTGCCAGCAGCCCCGGGACTAGCGGGGTCTTATCCTACAATGAGCAGTTCTTC.

This clonotype has just a few counts. The rearrangement links TRBV4-3 to TRBJ1-2; D is possibly TRBD1 (5 bases). This CDR3 has 17 amino acids. The germline V and J ends were trimmed by 4 bases and 4 bases, with 22 bases remaining between them. CDR1 and CDR2 (germline): LGHNA, YSLEER. The CDR3 spells CASSLGLGGDGSYGYTF. Written as DNA, the CDR3 is TGCGCCAGCAGCCTCGGGTTGGGAGGGGACGGATCCTATGGCTACACCTTC.